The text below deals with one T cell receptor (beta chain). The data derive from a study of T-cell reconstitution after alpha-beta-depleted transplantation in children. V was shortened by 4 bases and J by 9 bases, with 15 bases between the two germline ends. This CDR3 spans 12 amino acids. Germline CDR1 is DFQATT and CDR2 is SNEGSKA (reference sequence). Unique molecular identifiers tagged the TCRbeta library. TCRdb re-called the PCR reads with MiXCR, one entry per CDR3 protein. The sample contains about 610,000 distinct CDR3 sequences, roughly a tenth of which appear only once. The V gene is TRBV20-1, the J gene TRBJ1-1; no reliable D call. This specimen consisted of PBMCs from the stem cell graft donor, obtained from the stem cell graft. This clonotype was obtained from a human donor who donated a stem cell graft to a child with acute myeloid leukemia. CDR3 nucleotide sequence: TGCAGTGCTACTCAACCGAACGATCAAGCTTTCTTT. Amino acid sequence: CSATQPNDQAFF.